The entry below describes one T cell receptor beta chain. Its target is not known. This specimen belongs to a study of blood T cell dynamics during melanoma immunotherapy. Study-level findings and limits: Clones driving repertoire changes may be melanoma-specific or general immune activation.

The sample's time point: week 3, after first cycle of checkpoint inhibitor. Disease control meant complete response, partial response or stable disease at 12 weeks. V dropped 0 bases and J dropped 4 bases, with 9 bases sitting between them. The CDR3 sequence is 14 residues long. From germline, CDR1 is MNHEY and CDR2 SVGAGI. A fixed DNA input of around 0.35 ug was used per bulk PBMC sample. Libraries were prepared by immunoSEQ multiplex PCR; TCRdb keeps only in-frame clonotypes and omits some of them. The sample consists of about 11,000 clones, nearly 90% of them appearing once. The TCR was taken from a human donor with melanoma. Specimen: blood, collected from a patient treated with checkpoint blockade. V and J are TRBV6-5 and TRBJ1-2; D remains ambiguous. This chain's CDR3 is CASSYSMIFYGYTF. The CDR3 region has the DNA TGTGCCAGCAGTTACTCGATGATATTCTATGGCTACACCTTC.